Listed below are T cell receptor beta chains from one sample, sequenced in a study of shared clonotypes between healthy human individuals. TCRdb's copy holds only in-frame clones and misses some; the assay was immunoSEQ multiplex PCR. The table lists some 660,000 clones, around 73% of them singletons. Sequencing used memory CD4+ T cells sorted from blood. All receptors come from a woman between 25 and 40 years old in good health. CDR3s include the opening cysteine and the closing phenylalanine or tryptophan. Each record gives: J gene, V gene, D gene, clone size, CDR3 DNA, CDR3 protein. The D gene is left open where the match is weak. Some rows mark clone size as missing; the rest say once, few, many or name a class of expanded clone.

j_call: TRBJ2-3; v_call: TRBV19; d_call: TRBD1; clone_size: NA; cdr3_nt: TGTGCCAGTAGATTGCACAGGGGGCGGACAGATACGCAGTATTTT; cdr3_aa: CASRLHRGRTDTQYF
j_call: TRBJ2-7; v_call: TRBV6-5; d_call: NA; clone_size: NA; cdr3_nt: TGTGCCACTCTGGTGCAGTACTTC; cdr3_aa: CATLVQYF
j_call: TRBJ1-1; v_call: TRBV2; d_call: TRBD1; clone_size: NA; cdr3_nt: TGTGCCAGCAGTGAACAGGGGGGTAACACTGAAGCTTTCTTT; cdr3_aa: CASSEQGGNTEAFF
j_call: TRBJ2-5; v_call: TRBV7-9; d_call: TRBD1; clone_size: NA; cdr3_nt: TGTGCCAGCAGCCGACAGGGATTAGAGGAGACCCAGTACTTC; cdr3_aa: CASSRQGLEETQYF
j_call: TRBJ2-5; v_call: TRBV14; d_call: TRBD2; clone_size: NA; cdr3_nt: TGTGCCAGCAGCCACGGACTAGCTGTTCAAGAGACCCAGTACTTC; cdr3_aa: CASSHGLAVQETQYF
j_call: TRBJ2-7; v_call: TRBV4-2; d_call: TRBD2; clone_size: NA; cdr3_nt: TGTGCCAGCAGCCAAGCGTGGACTAGCGGGAGTAGTTCCTACGAGCAGTACTTC; cdr3_aa: CASSQAWTSGSSSYEQYF
j_call: TRBJ2-1; v_call: TRBV19; d_call: TRBD2; clone_size: NA; cdr3_nt: TGTGCCAGTAGCGTATATGGCGGGAGGCCCCATGAGCAGTTCTTC; cdr3_aa: CASSVYGGRPHEQFF
j_call: TRBJ2-5; v_call: TRBV2; d_call: TRBD2; clone_size: NA; cdr3_nt: TGTGCCAGCAGACGCCTAGCGGCAATGCAAGAGACCCAGTACTTC; cdr3_aa: CASRRLAAMQETQYF
j_call: TRBJ2-2; v_call: TRBV29-1; d_call: TRBD2; clone_size: NA; cdr3_nt: TGCAGCGTTGGAGGGACTAGCGGGAGGGTGGACGGGGAGCTGTTTTTT; cdr3_aa: CSVGGTSGRVDGELFF
j_call: TRBJ2-2; v_call: TRBV27; d_call: TRBD1; clone_size: NA; cdr3_nt: TGTGCCAGCCGTCCCGGGACAGGGATCACCGGGGAGCTGTTTTTT; cdr3_aa: CASRPGTGITGELFF
j_call: TRBJ2-5; v_call: TRBV27; d_call: TRBD2; clone_size: NA; cdr3_nt: TGTGCCAGCTCTAGCGGGGGTTTGGAGACCCAGTACTTC; cdr3_aa: CASSSGGLETQYF
j_call: TRBJ2-2; v_call: TRBV27; d_call: TRBD2; clone_size: few; cdr3_nt: TGTGCCAGCAGTCCGGCGGGGGGTCGGACCGGGGAGCTGTTTTTT; cdr3_aa: CASSPAGGRTGELFF
j_call: TRBJ2-7; v_call: TRBV27; d_call: TRBD2; clone_size: NA; cdr3_nt: TGTGCCAGCAGTCTGCTTCCGAGCGGGAGATTCTACGAGCAGTACTTC; cdr3_aa: CASSLLPSGRFYEQYF
j_call: TRBJ2-1; v_call: TRBV7-2; d_call: NA; clone_size: NA; cdr3_nt: TGTGCCAGCAAGAGGGCGGGATCTACCTACAATGAGCAGTTCTTC; cdr3_aa: CASKRAGSTYNEQFF
j_call: TRBJ1-5; v_call: TRBV27; d_call: NA; clone_size: NA; cdr3_nt: TGTGCCAGCAGTTCGATACAGGGATGGGGTCAGCCCCAGCATTTT; cdr3_aa: CASSSIQGWGQPQHF
j_call: TRBJ1-5; v_call: TRBV18; d_call: TRBD1; clone_size: NA; cdr3_nt: TGTGCCAGCTCACCCGTACAGGGGGCGGATCAGCCCCAGCATTTT; cdr3_aa: CASSPVQGADQPQHF
j_call: TRBJ1-6; v_call: TRBV9; d_call: NA; clone_size: NA; cdr3_nt: TGTGCCAGCAGCGTAGTAACGGTAGCCCTTTCACCCCTCCACTTT; cdr3_aa: CASSVVTVALSPLHF
j_call: TRBJ2-3; v_call: TRBV5-1; d_call: NA; clone_size: NA; cdr3_nt: TGCGCCAGCAGCCCCCGAGGGACCCCCACAGATACGCAGTATTTT; cdr3_aa: CASSPRGTPTDTQYF
j_call: TRBJ2-3; v_call: TRBV6-6; d_call: TRBD1; clone_size: NA; cdr3_nt: TGTGCCAGCAGTCGCCGGACAGGGGTGGCAGATACGCAGTATTTT; cdr3_aa: CASSRRTGVADTQYF
j_call: TRBJ2-7; v_call: TRBV5-1; d_call: TRBD1; clone_size: NA; cdr3_nt: TGCGCCAGCAGCACCCCCGGGACAGGGGATACGTACGAGCAGTACTTC; cdr3_aa: CASSTPGTGDTYEQYF
j_call: TRBJ1-4; v_call: TRBV5-1; d_call: TRBD1; clone_size: NA; cdr3_nt: TGCGCCAGCAGCTTGCTGGGACAGGGATACGAAAAACTGTTTTTT; cdr3_aa: CASSLLGQGYEKLFF
j_call: TRBJ2-3; v_call: TRBV5-1; d_call: NA; clone_size: NA; cdr3_nt: TGCGCCAGCAGCCCAGCAGGGGACACCCGCACAGATACGCAGTATTTT; cdr3_aa: CASSPAGDTRTDTQYF
j_call: TRBJ1-1; v_call: TRBV12-2; d_call: NA; clone_size: once; cdr3_nt: TGTGCAAGTCGCCTAAGACAGACTGAAGCTTTCTTT; cdr3_aa: CASRLRQTEAFF
j_call: TRBJ1-2; v_call: TRBV7-9; d_call: NA; clone_size: NA; cdr3_nt: TGTGCCAGCAGCTTAGTGCGGGGCGTCGGGTATGGCTACACCTTC; cdr3_aa: CASSLVRGVGYGYTF
j_call: TRBJ1-4; v_call: TRBV7-9; d_call: NA; clone_size: NA; cdr3_nt: TGTGCCAGCAGCTTAACCGATCGGAGCCAGGAAAAACTGTTTTTT; cdr3_aa: CASSLTDRSQEKLFF
j_call: TRBJ1-1; v_call: TRBV19; d_call: NA; clone_size: NA; cdr3_nt: TGTGCCAGTAGTACCGCAGCCGGGACAGAAGCTTTCTTT; cdr3_aa: CASSTAAGTEAFF
j_call: TRBJ1-2; v_call: TRBV15; d_call: NA; clone_size: NA; cdr3_nt: TGTGCCACCAGCAGAGAAGTCGGGTATGGCTACACCTTC; cdr3_aa: CATSREVGYGYTF
j_call: TRBJ1-5; v_call: TRBV6-5; d_call: NA; clone_size: NA; cdr3_nt: TGTGCCAGCAGTTACACCCTCAATCAGCCCCAGCATTTT; cdr3_aa: CASSYTLNQPQHF
j_call: TRBJ1-3; v_call: TRBV5-1; d_call: NA; clone_size: NA; cdr3_nt: TGCGCCAGCAGCTTTCAGGGCTTAGGCGGAAACACCATATATTTT; cdr3_aa: CASSFQGLGGNTIYF
j_call: TRBJ1-2; v_call: TRBV28; d_call: TRBD1; clone_size: NA; cdr3_nt: TGTGCCAGCAGCAGGACAGGGATGGGCTCTAACTATGGCTACACCTTC; cdr3_aa: CASSRTGMGSNYGYTF
j_call: TRBJ1-2; v_call: TRBV6-5; d_call: TRBD1; clone_size: NA; cdr3_nt: TGTGCCAGCAGCCGGCCGGGACAGGCGGGAGGCTACACCTTC; cdr3_aa: CASSRPGQAGGYTF
j_call: TRBJ2-1; v_call: TRBV30; d_call: TRBD2; clone_size: few; cdr3_nt: TGTGCCTCTACTCTAGCGGGAGTCCACAATGAGCAGTTCTTC; cdr3_aa: CASTLAGVHNEQFF
j_call: TRBJ1-1; v_call: TRBV7-9; d_call: NA; clone_size: NA; cdr3_nt: TGTGCCAGCAGCTTAGACGAGAACACTGAAGCTTTCTTT; cdr3_aa: CASSLDENTEAFF
j_call: TRBJ1-5; v_call: TRBV11-2; d_call: NA; clone_size: NA; cdr3_nt: TGTGCCAGCAGCTTGGGGGCTCCTTTCCTCAATCAGCCCCAGCATTTT; cdr3_aa: CASSLGAPFLNQPQHF
j_call: TRBJ2-7; v_call: TRBV5-1; d_call: NA; clone_size: NA; cdr3_nt: TGCGCCAGCAGCTTGAGTTGGGGAGGTCCCTACGAGCAGTACTTC; cdr3_aa: CASSLSWGGPYEQYF
j_call: TRBJ2-7; v_call: TRBV28; d_call: NA; clone_size: NA; cdr3_nt: TGTGCCAGCATCCCACAGGCGGGACAGACGGGATTTCAGTACTTC; cdr3_aa: CASIPQAGQTGFQYF
j_call: TRBJ2-1; v_call: TRBV10-1; d_call: NA; clone_size: NA; cdr3_nt: TGCGCCAGCAGTGAGTCGAGACCGGTGCAGTTCTTC; cdr3_aa: CASSESRPVQFF